Presented here are 27 T cell receptor beta chains from one specimen sequenced in a study of Graves' ophthalmopathy and Graves' hyperthyroidism. Amplifying from RNA transcripts, the study obtained TCR beta CDR3 regions. Investigators did first-round RT-PCR with HTBI primers, then second-round multiplex PCR. TCRdb used MiXCR to reprocess the multiplex PCR reads, holding one entry per CDR3 protein. This table has about 500,000 distinct CDR3 sequences, 13% to 15% appearing once. Sequencing input: blood. The receptors originated from a woman under 40 with Graves' ophthalmopathy.

This clonotype was seen only a few times. The rearrangement joins TRBV5-1 to TRBJ1-3; a possible D gene is TRBD1 (6 bases). The CDR3 is 15 amino acids. Germline V gives CDR1 SGHRS, CDR2 YFSETQ. V lost 4 bases to trimming and J lost 3 bases, with 14 bases between them. Here the CDR3 reads CASSPEGGNGNTIYF. Written as DNA, the CDR3 is TGCGCCAGCAGCCCCGAGGGGGGGAATGGAAACACCATATATTTT.

This chain uses TRBV12-3 or TRBV12-4 with TRBJ1-5, with D possibly being TRBD1 (5 bases). There are 16 residues in the CDR3. The ends were cut back, 0 bases at V and 11 bases at J, with 20 bases in the middle. CDR3 amino acids: CASSLAATDGLGSQHF. As DNA, the CDR3 is TGTGCCAGCAGTTTAGCGGCGACAGATGGACTGGGGTCCCAGCATTTT.

This clonotype was picked up many times. This chain connects TRBV6-1 to TRBJ1-6, with unresolved D. CDR1 and CDR2 (germline): MNHNS, SASEGT. Trimming pared 0 bases from V and 10 bases from J, leaving 10 bases between. This CDR3 has 14 amino acids. The CDR3 here is CASSEAGRISPLHF. Written as DNA, the CDR3 is TGTGCCAGCAGTGAAGCCGGGAGGATCTCACCCCTCCACTTT.

This chain connects TRBV12-3 or TRBV12-4 to TRBJ2-7, with 8 bases fitting TRBD2. J lost 9 bases, V lost 2 bases, and 15 bases had no gene match. The CDR3 is made up of 16 amino acids. The CDR3 loop is CASSLSAGVAVLGQYF. CDR3 nucleotides: TGTGCCAGCAGTTTATCAGCGGGGGTCGCAGTCTTGGGGCAGTACTTC.

This clonotype was observed at least ten times. This CDR3 is CASTLEHRPSSGNTIYF. The CDR3 coding sequence is TGTGCCAGCACCCTTGAACATCGCCCTAGCTCTGGAAACACCATATATTTT. This chain uses TRBV6-1 with TRBJ1-3; D remains ambiguous. This CDR3 comprises 17 residues. The V end was cut by 7 bases, the J end by 0 bases, with 19 bases between. Germline V lookup: CDR1 MNHNS, CDR2 SASEGT.

The rearrangement uses TRBV15 and TRBJ1-2, with D hard to call. Trimming took off 8 bases at V and 1 base at J, with 5 bases between the two ends. Looked up from germline, CDR1 is LNHNV and CDR2 is YYDKDF (reference sequence). The CDR3 is 11 residues long. The CDR3 region has the DNA TGTGCCACCGCTCGTAACTATGGCTACACCTTC. This translates into CATARNYGYTF.

This clonotype showed up many times. This CDR3 is CASGGPYGYTF. The CDR3 DNA sequence: TGTGCCAGCGGAGGTCCCTATGGCTACACCTTC. This chain links TRBV7-6 with TRBJ1-2, with D hard to call. V lost 8 bases and J 4 bases, leaving 8 bases between the germline ends. This CDR3 region has 11 residues. Germline V gene sequence: CDR1 SGHVS, CDR2 FNYEAQ. Using reference TRBV7-6 and TRBJ1-2 for the parts outside the CDR3, the full variable domain is GAGVSQSPRYKVTKRGQDVALRCDPISGHVSLYWYRQALGQGPEFLTYFNYEAQQDKSGLPNDRFSAERPEGSISTLTIQRTEQRDSAMYRCASGGPYGYTFGSGTRLTVV.

The V gene is TRBV6-1, the J gene TRBJ2-5, with TRBD1 matching 8 bases. CDR1 and CDR2 from the germline V gene are MNHNS and SASEGT. The trim removed 3 bases at V and 5 bases at J, leaving 2 bases unmatched. This CDR3 has 13 amino acids. The CDR3 reads CASSDRGLETQYF. CDR3 bases: TGTGCCAGCAGTGACAGGGGGCTGGAGACCCAGTACTTC.

Ten or more counts support this clonotype. The CDR3 loop reads CSARDSYGTSGRPYEQYF. The CDR3 coding sequence is TGCAGTGCTAGAGATTCCTACGGGACTAGCGGGAGACCCTACGAGCAGTACTTC. The V call is TRBV20-1, the J call TRBJ2-7; 14 bases fit TRBD2. V dropped 0 bases and J dropped 2; count of bases not matched to a gene: 9. CDR3 length equals 18 residues. Germline V gene lookup returns CDR1 DFQATT and CDR2 SNEGSKA (reference sequence).

At least ten counts were recorded for this clonotype. This chain uses TRBV11-2 with TRBJ1-2; the D is unclear. There are 13 residues in the CDR3. Per the germline V gene, CDR1 is SGHAT and CDR2 is FQNNGV. Trimming shortened V by 0 bases and J by 8 bases, and 10 bases separated the two germline ends. The CDR3 sequence is CASSLDQRLGYTF. For the CDR3, the DNA is TGTGCCAGCAGCTTAGACCAGCGGCTAGGCTACACCTTC.

This clonotype has a count of ten or more. DNA of the CDR3: TGTGCCTGGGAGGACAGGTCCTATGGCTACACCTTC. Its translation is CAWEDRSYGYTF. The chain links TRBV30 to TRBJ1-2; 7 bases match TRBD1. The trim removed 5 bases at V and 4 bases at J, leaving 4 bases unmatched. Germline assignment: CDR1 GTSNPN and CDR2 SVGIG (reference sequence). This CDR3 spans 12 amino acids.

This clonotype was detected once. The chain links TRBV11-2 to TRBJ1-2; 7 bases are shared with TRBD1. The germline V gene encodes CDR1 SGHAT and CDR2 FQNNGV. The CDR3 is made up of 16 amino acids. V trimming: 5 bases; J trimming: 0 bases; junction bases outside the gene matches: 9. CDR3 DNA sequence: TGTGCCAGCAGCCCAAGTGGGACAGCCCCTAACTATGGCTACACCTTC. This sequence encodes CASSPSGTAPNYGYTF.

In its sample, this clonotype was seen many times. The chain uses TRBV2 and TRBJ2-5; the D gene could be TRBD1 or TRBD2 (5 bases each). Deletions cut 2 bases from V and 1 base from J, with 11 bases between. There are 15 residues in the CDR3. Germline loops: CDR1 SNHLY, CDR2 FYNNEI. CDR3 sequence reads: CASSERGRLQETQYF. As DNA, the CDR3 is TGTGCCAGCAGTGAACGGGGACGGCTCCAAGAGACCCAGTACTTC.

This chain joins TRBV6-2 or TRBV6-3 and TRBJ2-5; D is ambiguous. CDR3 length: 15 amino acids. V lost 1 base, J lost 5 bases, and 14 bases lay in between. Looked up from germline, CDR1 is MNHEY and CDR2 is SVGEGT. Here the CDR3 DNA reads TGTGCCAGCAGTTACTGGGAACTGCAGAGGGAGACCCAGTACTTC. This gives the protein CASSYWELQRETQYF.

The table lists this clonotype with many counts. One end of the junction is discordant with germline, which a read error may explain. This chain uses TRBV7-7 with TRBJ2-7, with 11 nucleotides matching TRBD1. Germline assignment: CDR1 SSHAT and CDR2 FNYEAQ (reference sequence). The CDR3 is 16 residues long. The DNA of the CDR3 is TGTGCTAGCAGCTTAGGGCCGGGACAGGGGGTCTACGAGCAGTACTTC. This gives the protein CASSLGPGQGVYEQYF.

At least ten counts were recorded for this clonotype. The chain joins TRBV6-5 to TRBJ1-6, with D uncertain. The V gene lost 2 bases and the J gene lost 9 bases, with 8 bases spanning the gap. Germline loops: CDR1 MNHEY, CDR2 SVGAGI. This CDR3 spans 13 amino acids. The CDR3 here is CASSYGGLSPLHF. The CDR3 DNA sequence: TGTGCCAGCAGTTACGGCGGGCTTTCACCCCTCCACTTT.

This CDR3 is CASSTVPYEQYF. The DNA of the CDR3 is TGTGCCAGCAGTACAGTTCCCTACGAGCAGTACTTC. The rearrangement links TRBV6-1 to TRBJ2-7, with D unresolved. CDR1 and CDR2 (germline): MNHNS, SASEGT. The ends were cut back, 5 bases at V and 2 bases at J, with 7 bases in the middle. This CDR3 is 12 amino acids long.

This clonotype was seen more than once but under ten times. One end of the junction is discordant with germline, which a read error may explain. The rearrangement links TRBV12-5 to TRBJ2-5; D remains ambiguous. Germline V gene data show CDR1 as LGHNT and CDR2 as FRNRAP. The CDR3 sequence is 13 residues long. CDR3 protein: CASGLDLRETKYF. In DNA form, the CDR3 reads TGTGCTAGTGGTTTGGACCTCAGAGAGACCAAGTACTTC.

Many counts were recorded for this clonotype. This chain connects TRBV12-3 or TRBV12-4 to TRBJ1-1; D is unresolved. This CDR3 is built from 12 residues. V was cut by 6 bases and J by 3 bases, with 8 bases left in between. CDR3 DNA sequence: TGTGCCAGCAGCCGGAGATACACTGAAGCTTTCTTT. Protein: CASSRRYTEAFF.

This clonotype was recorded at least ten times. The chain combines TRBV30 with TRBJ1-1; no firm D call. The germline gives CDR1 GTSNPN, CDR2 SVGIG (reference sequence). Trimming removed 0 bases at V and 3 bases at J, with 8 bases between. This CDR3 region has 13 residues. DNA of the CDR3: TGTGCCTGGAGTGTAGGGCAGTACACTGAAGCTTTCTTT. Residues: CAWSVGQYTEAFF.

This clonotype has a count of ten or more. V usage is TRBV5-1 and J usage is TRBJ2-2; 8 bases map to TRBD2. Germline-derived CDR1 and CDR2 are SGHRS and YFSETQ. There are 18 residues in the CDR3. Unmatched junction bases numbered 12, after V lost 0 bases and J lost 5 bases. The CDR3 sequence: CASSLAEVSGVWTGELFF. In DNA form, the CDR3 reads TGCGCCAGCAGCTTGGCCGAGGTTAGCGGGGTATGGACCGGGGAGCTGTTTTTT.

This clonotype occurred many times. The chain has TRBV11-1 and TRBJ2-7; weak D call: TRBD1 (6 bases). Trimming pared 5 bases from V and 7 bases from J, leaving 15 bases between. The CDR3 sequence is 13 residues long. The V gene's germline CDR1 is SGHAT and CDR2 FQDESV (reference sequence). The CDR3 bases are TGTGCCAGCAGCCCAGACTACCAGGGGGAGCAGTACTTC. Amino acids: CASSPDYQGEQYF.

This clonotype occurred many times. One junction end does not reproduce the germline sequence, and a read error may be involved. This chain joins TRBV6-5 and TRBJ1-5, with D possibly TRBD1 on 6 matching bases. The V gene's germline CDR1 is MNHEY and CDR2 SVGAGI. The CDR3 is 15 residues long. The CDR3 protein is CASRYSGAGNQPQHF. The CDR3 nucleotides read TGTGCCAGCAGATACTCAGGGGCGGGCAATCAGCCCCAGCATTTT.

At least ten counts were recorded for this clonotype. The chain carries TRBV29-1 and TRBJ2-7, with D perhaps being TRBD1 or TRBD2 (5 bases each). The germline V gene has CDR1 SQVTM and CDR2 ANQGSEA. The CDR3 consists of 14 residues. V lost 6 bases to trimming and J lost 6 bases, with 21 bases between them. Here the CDR3 DNA reads TGCAGCGTCGAAACGGACGCCGGGGCGGGCGAGCAGTACTTC. Its protein is CSVETDAGAGEQYF.

Of note for this clonotype: One end of the junction is discordant with germline, which a read error may explain. The chain is built from TRBV28 and TRBJ1-5; TRBD1 aligns across 9 bases. This CDR3 contains 16 residues. Per the germline V gene, CDR1 is MDHEN and CDR2 is SYDVKM. The CDR3: CASSLWGQGNYQPQHF. CDR3 DNA sequence: TGTGCCAGCAGTTTATGGGGACAGGGAAACTATCAGCCGCAGCATTTT.

V usage is TRBV11-2 and J usage is TRBJ2-7; D gene ambiguous. The V end was cut by 1 base, the J end by 1 base, with 5 bases between. The CDR3 spans 13 residues. Germline-derived CDR1 and CDR2 are SGHAT and FQNNGV. CDR3 coding DNA: TGTGCCAGCAGCTTAGTTTTTTCCTACGAGCAGTACTTC. It specifies CASSLVFSYEQYF.

This clonotype was seen at least ten times. The chain uses TRBV29-1 and TRBJ1-1; no reliable D call. This CDR3 spans 14 amino acids. Germline CDR1 reads SQVTM; CDR2 reads ANQGSEA. Trimming stripped 5 bases from V and 4 bases from J, with 17 bases between. As DNA, the CDR3 is TGCAGCGTTATACGCCAACACGGTACCACTGAAGCTTTCTTT. It yields the protein CSVIRQHGTTEAFF.